Each of the 22 T cell receptor beta chains below was sequenced from the same sample in a study of T cells in Graves' hyperthyroidism and ophthalmopathy. It was RNA transcripts that yielded the amplified TCR beta CDR3 regions. The study used the HTBI primer set for a first-round RT-PCR of the TCR CDR3. TCRdb re-called the multiplex PCR reads through MiXCR, storing one row per CDR3 protein. The sample consists of roughly 500,000 distinct CDR3 sequences, less than 25% of them appearing once. Sequencing was done on a sample of blood. The receptors derive from a woman in her 70s with Graves' ophthalmopathy.

This clonotype has just a few counts. This chain links TRBV27 with TRBJ2-3; 12 bases are a match to TRBD2. Looked up from germline, CDR1 is MNHEY and CDR2 is SMNVEV (reference sequence). This CDR3 contains 17 residues. J lost 5 bases, V lost 5 bases, and 11 bases had no gene match. The CDR3 DNA is TGTGCCAGCAGTACCCGACTAGCGGGAGAAGGTAGAGATACGCAGTATTTT. It is translated as CASSTRLAGEGRDTQYF.

This clonotype occurred many times. The chain couples TRBV11-2 to TRBJ2-7, with D uncertain. Germline V lookup: CDR1 SGHAT, CDR2 FQNNGV. The V end lost 7 bases, the J end lost 3 bases, and 10 bases lay between the germline ends. The CDR3 totals 12 residues. For the CDR3, the DNA is TGTGCCAGCACCGTTCTGGGCTACGAGCAGTACTTC. This encodes CASTVLGYEQYF.

V and J are TRBV20-1 and TRBJ2-3, with 7 bases matching TRBD1. The J segment lost 3 bases and the V segment lost 3 bases, leaving 6 bases of the junction unmatched. Germline-derived CDR1 and CDR2 are DFQATT and SNEGSKA (reference sequence). This CDR3 contains 14 residues. In DNA, the CDR3 is TGCAGTGCTAGGACCGGACAGGTGACAGATACGCAGTATTTT. Its translation is CSARTGQVTDTQYF.

This clonotype appeared many times. The chain recombines TRBV7-2 with TRBJ2-3; D gene unclear. Germline V lookup: CDR1 SGHTA, CDR2 FQGNSA. This CDR3 is 13 amino acids long. Trimming left V 2 bases short and J 4 bases short, with 7 bases between. The CDR3 sequence: CASSLRVSDTQYF. DNA of the CDR3: TGTGCCAGCAGCTTAAGGGTTTCAGATACGCAGTATTTT.

This clonotype turned up a few times. V is TRBV9 and J is TRBJ1-1, with a tentative D call TRBD1 (5 bases). CDR1 is SGDLS and CDR2 is YYNGEE in the germline V gene. This CDR3 comprises 12 residues. Trimming shortened V by 6 bases and J by 7 bases, and 13 bases separated the two germline ends. In nucleotides, the CDR3 is TGTGCCAGCAACGGGGGGGGGAATGAAGCTTTCTTT. Its translation is CASNGGGNEAFF.

This clonotype was seen at least ten times. V gene TRBV6-1 combines with J gene TRBJ1-1; TRBD1 matches at 8 bases. This CDR3 contains 12 residues. CDR1 is MNHNS and CDR2 is SASEGT in the germline V gene. In nucleotides, the CDR3 is TGTGCTATGGGGACAGGGAACACTGAAGCTTTCTTT. Its protein product is CAMGTGNTEAFF.

This clonotype was seen a few times. The chain uses TRBV24-1 and TRBJ2-5, with TRBD1 matching over 8 bases. CDR1 is KGHDR, CDR2 SFDVKD, per germline. The CDR3 is 14 residues long. Losses at the gene ends were 2 bases for V and 4 bases for J; bases not matched to a gene: 2. The CDR3 DNA reads TGTGCCACCAGTGATTGGACAGGGACAGAGACCCAGTACTTC. The encoded protein is CATSDWTGTETQYF.

This clonotype was found a few times. This chain links TRBV30 with TRBJ2-1, with 10 bases that match TRBD2. After removal of 7 bases from V and 9 bases from J, the junction contained 9 bases not matched to a gene. This CDR3 region has 13 residues. Germline loops: CDR1 GTSNPN, CDR2 SVGIG (reference sequence). CDR3 sequence (DNA): TGTGCCTCCGCAAGGACTAGCGGAGGTGAGCAGTTCTTC. It encodes CASARTSGGEQFF.

This clonotype was picked up many times. The chain couples TRBV12-3 or TRBV12-4 to TRBJ2-7, with 8 bases lining up with TRBD2. The CDR3 sequence is 14 residues long. J gave up 2 bases and V 3 bases, and 3 bases lay outside the gene matches. The CDR3 nucleotides read TGTGCCAGCAGTTTTGCGGGACTAGCCTACGAGCAGTACTTC. It is translated as CASSFAGLAYEQYF.

This clonotype turned up a few times. The CDR3, as DNA: TGCGCCAGCAGCCAAGCGGGAGCCTGGAACGAGCAGTACTTC. Its translation is CASSQAGAWNEQYF. The genes are TRBV5-1 and TRBJ2-7, with 8 positions matching TRBD2. CDR3 length equals 14 residues. The V and J ends lost 4 bases and 5 bases, in that order; junction bases with no gene match: 8. In germline, CDR1 is SGHRS, CDR2 YFSETQ. The complete variable domain, with remaining parts taken from reference TRBV5-1 and TRBJ2-7, reads KAGVTQTPRYLIKTRGQQVTLSCSPISGHRSVSWYQQTPGQGLQFLFEYFSETQRNKGNFPGRFSGRQFSNSRSEMNVSTLELGDSALYLCASSQAGAWNEQYFGPGTRLTVT.

There are a few counts of this clonotype. This chain uses TRBV7-3 with TRBJ2-6; 7 bases line up with TRBD2. V shed 8 bases and J 4 bases; nucleotides not matched to a gene: 11. The CDR3 spans 16 residues. Germline V gene sequence: CDR1 SGHTA, CDR2 FQGTGA. CDR3 coding DNA: TGTGCCAGCGCGAGGCAGGGAGGGTACGGGGCCAACGTCCTGACTTTC. This codes for CASARQGGYGANVLTF. Based on the CDR3 plus reference TRBV7-3 and TRBJ2-6, the full variable domain is GAGVSQTPSNKVTEKGKYVELRCDPISGHTALYWYRQSLGQGPEFLIYFQGTGAADDSGLPNDRFFAVRPEGSVSTLKIQRTERGDSAVYLCASARQGGYGANVLTFGAGSRLTVL.

The chain combines TRBV7-3 with TRBJ1-1; TRBD1 might be the D (6 bases). The V and J ends lost 5 bases and 1 base respectively, with 20 bases between them. This CDR3 region has 17 residues. Germline values: CDR1 SGHTA, CDR2 FQGTGA. In DNA, the CDR3 is TGTGCCAGCAGCCCTACCCTATTACAGGGCCCGAACACTGAAGCTTTCTTT. Protein product: CASSPTLLQGPNTEAFF.

This clonotype was observed at least ten times. The rearrangement joins TRBV27 to TRBJ1-4, with D maybe TRBD1 (5 bases). Germline CDR1 is MNHEY and CDR2 is SMNVEV (reference sequence). The V end was cut by 6 bases, the J end by 4 bases, with 9 bases between. The CDR3 covers 13 residues. DNA of the CDR3: TGTGCCAGCAGGGGGGAGAGTAATGAAAAACTGTTTTTT. Encoded protein: CASRGESNEKLFF. Full variable domain (outside the CDR3, taken from reference TRBV27 and TRBJ1-4): EAQVTQNPRYLITVTGKKLTVTCSQNMNHEYMSWYRQDPGLGLRQIYYSMNVEVTDKGDVPEGYKVSRKEKRNFPLILESPSPNQTSLYFCASRGESNEKLFFGSGTQLSVL.

The table lists this clonotype with a few counts. Compared with germline, one end of the junction differs, possibly owing to a read error. The gene calls are TRBV3-1 and TRBJ1-1; possible D gene TRBD1, 5 bases. This CDR3 has 13 amino acids. Looked up from germline, CDR1 is LGHDT and CDR2 is YNNKEL (reference sequence). As DNA, the CDR3 is TGTGCCAGCAGAGGGACTCTGAAAACTGAAGCTTTCTTT. The encoded protein is CASRGTLKTEAFF. Full variable domain (rest looked up from reference TRBV3-1 and TRBJ1-1): DTAVSQTPKYLVTQMGNDKSIKCEQNLGHDTMYWYKQDSKKFLKIMFSYNNKELIINETVPNRFSPKSPDKAHLNLHINSLELGDSAVYFCASRGTLKTEAFFGQGTRLTVV.

This clonotype was observed a handful of times. The CDR3 region is CASSLYRVRTEAFF. The CDR3 region has the DNA TGTGCCAGCAGTTTGTACAGGGTCCGGACTGAAGCTTTCTTT. The rearrangement joins TRBV12-3 or TRBV12-4 to TRBJ1-1; D is possibly TRBD1 (6 bases). V lost 3 bases and J 5 bases, leaving 13 bases between the germline ends. There are 14 residues in the CDR3.

Concerning this clonotype itself: Just one base apart from a much larger clone, this may be a read error. The chain has TRBV6-1 and TRBJ2-2; a weak D match, TRBD2 (7 bases). Germline loops: CDR1 MNHNS, CDR2 SASEGT. This CDR3 spans 14 amino acids. In DNA form, the CDR3 reads TGTGACAGCAGCCAAGGGGGAGGGACCGGGGAGCTGTTTTTT. Residues: CDSSQGGGTGELFF.

The table lists this clonotype with a few counts. The chain recombines TRBV20-1 with TRBJ2-7, with 10 nucleotides matching TRBD2. The length of the CDR3 is 17 residues. The germline gives CDR1 DFQATT, CDR2 SNEGSKA (reference sequence). The trim removed 0 bases at V and 2 bases at J, leaving 10 bases unmatched. The CDR3 sequence is CSARDGTSASPPYEQYF. The CDR3 DNA follows: TGCAGTGCTAGAGATGGGACTAGCGCAAGCCCGCCCTACGAGCAGTACTTC.

In its sample, this clonotype was seen a few times. V is TRBV6-2 or TRBV6-3 and J is TRBJ2-1; 13 positions agree with TRBD2. CDR1 is MNHEY and CDR2 is SVGEGT in the germline V gene. Trimming took 5 bases from V and 9 from J; bases not matched to a gene: 10. The CDR3 runs 16 residues. The CDR3 loop is CASSTRTSGSISEQFF. DNA for the CDR3: TGTGCCAGCAGTACAAGGACTAGCGGGAGTATTAGTGAGCAGTTCTTC.

The sample holds many counts of this clonotype. The CDR3 protein is CASSLDLLETQYF. The CDR3 DNA follows: TGTGCCAGCAGCTTAGATCTTTTAGAGACCCAGTACTTC. The chain is built from TRBV11-2 and TRBJ2-5; D remains unclear. Between the trimmed V and J ends, which lost 0 bases and 4 bases, there was a span of 6 bases. Germline V gives CDR1 SGHAT, CDR2 FQNNGV. CDR3 size: 13 residues.

This clonotype was found a few times. V usage is TRBV6-2 or TRBV6-3 and J usage is TRBJ2-7; D unclear. V was clipped by 2 bases and J by 4 bases, with 9 bases between them. The CDR3 has 13 amino acids. Germline V CDR1 and CDR2: MNHEY, SVGEGT. CDR3 region: CASSYPRPYEQYF. The CDR3 region has the DNA TGTGCCAGCAGTTACCCCCGCCCATACGAGCAGTACTTC.

The rearrangement uses TRBV7-8 and TRBJ2-7; possible D gene TRBD2, 5 bases. The CDR3 is 12 amino acids. Trimming removed 3 bases at V and 5 bases at J, with 8 bases between. The germline gives CDR1 SGHVS, CDR2 FQNEAQ. The CDR3 coding sequence is TGTGCCAGCAGCTTTGCGGGCCACGAGCAGTACTTC. Its translation is CASSFAGHEQYF.

On this clonotype: A clone one base away is much larger, so this may be a read error. Here the CDR3 omits its conserved ending phenylalanine or tryptophan, so a read error is the likely source. The chain links TRBV28 to TRBJ1-2; D perhaps matches TRBD1 (5 bases). Germline-derived CDR1 and CDR2 are MDHEN and SYDVKM. With 1 base removed from V and 6 bases from J, the gap between germline ends came to 12 bases. CDR3 size: 14 residues. CDR3 DNA sequence: TGTGCCAGCAGTTTATTGGCCAGGGATCATGGCTACACCCTC. Translating gives CASSLLARDHGYTL.